This T cell receptor (beta chain) stems from a study of blood T cell repertoires in COVID-19. Looking at the study overall: Researchers got acute and convalescent COVID-19 samples from the United States, Italy and Spain.

CDR1 SGDLS and CDR2 YYNGEE come from the germline V gene. Trimming pared 0 bases from V and 10 bases from J, leaving 11 bases between. CDR3 length equals 13 residues. The cohort comprised adults aged roughly 18 to 90 years residing in approximately 25 US areas. Clinical history as reported by participants underpinned cohort assignment. Measured with immunoSEQ multiplex PCR; TCRdb has only the in-frame clones, and not every one. Here the sample spans almost 500,000 clones, about 88% being singletons. Sequenced sample: PBMCs or T cells enriched from blood (not recorded which). The chain carries TRBV9 and TRBJ2-1, with unresolved D. The sequence was collected from a woman aged 55-70 years who had recovered from COVID-19. This chain's CDR3 is CASSVGERQEQFF. The DNA for the CDR3 is TGTGCCAGCAGCGTAGGAGAGCGTCAGGAGCAGTTCTTC.